Each of the 5 T cell receptor beta chains below was sequenced from the same sample in a study of shared clonotypes between healthy human individuals. CD45RO-negative CD8 cells positively selected for CCR7 made up the naive population, which excluded terminally differentiated effector memory CD45RA+ cells. The method was immunoSEQ multiplex PCR; TCRdb's version includes in-frame clones alone and lacks a portion of them. This table holds millions of clones, just over 90% found once. Sequencing input: naive CD8+ T cells from PBMCs. These receptors were taken from a man aged 18 to 29 in good health. Some clones in this sample may be carry-over from other donors' samples.

The chain links TRBV11-1 to TRBJ2-7; TRBD2 matches 10 bases. Trimming took 1 base from V and 6 from J; bases not matched to a gene: 6. In germline, CDR1 is SGHAT, CDR2 FQDESV (reference sequence). The CDR3 totals 15 residues. In DNA form, the CDR3 reads TGTGCCAGCAGCTTAGAAGATTCTAGCGGGAGCGAGCAGTACTTC. Its translation: CASSLEDSSGSEQYF.

This clone was picked up one time. The rearrangement joins TRBV9 to TRBJ1-3, with unresolved D. The germline V and J ends were trimmed by 2 bases and 0 bases, with 15 bases remaining between them. Germline V gene sequence: CDR1 SGDLS, CDR2 YYNGEE. CDR3 length: 17 amino acids. This chain's CDR3 is CASSVPSGEGSGNTIYF. The CDR3, as DNA: TGTGCCAGCAGCGTTCCAAGCGGGGAGGGCTCTGGAAACACCATATATTTT. The whole variable domain, filled in from reference TRBV9 and TRBJ1-3, reads DSGVTQTPKHLITATGQRVTLRCSPRSGDLSVYWYQQSLDQGLQFLIQYYNGEERAKGNILERFSAQQFPDLHSELNLSSLELGDSALYFCASSVPSGEGSGNTIYFGEGSWLTVV.

The chain joins TRBV7-6 to TRBJ2-7; D unresolved. The CDR3 spans 15 residues. CDR1 and CDR2 from the germline V gene are SGHVS and FNYEAQ. Trimming removed 5 bases at V and 3 bases at J, with 17 bases between. The DNA of the CDR3 is TGTGCCAGCAGCCCCGGACGAGGTCCCCTCTACGAGCAGTACTTC. Its translation is CASSPGRGPLYEQYF.

The chain recombines TRBV9 with TRBJ1-2, with no clear D. CDR1 and CDR2 (germline): SGDLS, YYNGEE. This CDR3 is built from 15 residues. Trimming took 1 base from V and 4 from J, leaving 14 bases between them. The DNA of the CDR3 is TGTGCCAGCAGCGTATCGCGGCGGCCTAGCTATGGCTACACCTTC. It yields the protein CASSVSRRPSYGYTF.

Here the CDR3 DNA reads TGCGCCAGCAGCCAAGTCGGAGACCGCCCGGACACTGAAGCTTTCTTT. Residues: CASSQVGDRPDTEAFF. This chain connects TRBV4-1 to TRBJ1-1; no firm D call. The CDR3 is 16 residues long. The V gene lost 1 base and the J gene lost 3 bases, with 15 bases spanning the gap. Germline V gives CDR1 MGHRA, CDR2 YSYEKL.